This T cell receptor (beta chain) emerged from a study of identical twins. TCRdb ran MiXCR on the 5' RACE reads and lists one entry per CDR3 protein. Counted here are 550,000 to 700,000 distinct CDR3 sequences, 9% to 10% occurring once; the ten biggest clones make up roughly 3.2%. Study-level findings and limits: Partial confounding of zero-insertion analyses by invariant MAIT and iNKT cells was possible. Cord blood beta clonotypes present at high abundance carried fewer insertions; no such pattern appeared in memory repertoires. For out-of-frame beta sequences, excess twin sharing was weaker.

This clonotype was detected a few times. No antigen is known for it. Germline values: CDR1 MNHNS, CDR2 SASEGT. V lost 7 bases to trimming and J lost 8 bases; unmatched junction nucleotides: 19. The CDR3 runs 17 residues. This same sample was also part of a study on yellow fever vaccine responses in identical twins.

Sequencing input: PBMCs. The sequence was obtained from a woman younger than 35 in good health. The V call is TRBV6-1, the J call TRBJ2-1; TRBD1 aligns across 8 bases. The CDR3 reads CASMGQGAARVPYEQFF. Here the CDR3 DNA reads TGTGCCAGCATGGGGCAGGGGGCGGCCCGGGTTCCCTATGAGCAGTTCTTC.